What follows describes a single TCR beta chain. The sample belongs to a study of CD8 T cells in Susac syndrome. Reverse transcription of about 0.5 to 1 ug RNA was carried out with random hexamers. TCRdb itself ran the immunoSEQ multiplex PCR reads through MiXCR, one entry per CDR3 protein. The repertoire holds roughly 330,000 distinct CDR3 sequences, with about 91% as singletons. The CDR3 runs 11 residues. Germline V gene sequence: CDR1 DFQATT, CDR2 SNEGSKA (reference sequence). V dropped 3 bases and J dropped 5 bases, with 7 bases sitting between them. The chain combines TRBV20-1 with TRBJ2-5; possible D gene TRBD2, 5 bases. Specimen: CD4+ T cells from PBMCs. The TCR sequence derives from a human donor with multiple sclerosis. CDR3 nucleotide sequence: TGCAGTGCTAGGGACTGGGAGACCCAGTACTTC. As protein: CSARDWETQYF.